Listed below are T cell receptor beta chains from one sample, sequenced in a study of long-term antiretroviral therapy in people with HIV. The data were produced by immunoSEQ multiplex PCR, yet TCRdb's version contains in-frame clones alone and is incomplete. The sample carries around 20,000 clones, around four fifths recorded once. This specimen consisted of unsorted PBMCs, obtained around 4 years after starting antiretroviral therapy. These receptors came from a man aged 18 to 30 with HIV. Both conserved end residues are part of each CDR3. The order of the fields is clone size, J gene, D gene, V gene, CDR3 DNA, CDR3 protein. D genes are given only for firm matches. Size tells how often a clone was seen (once, few, many) or the class of an expanded clone, and some rows leave it out.

NA	TRBJ1-1	NA	TRBV7-3	TGTGCCAGCAGCCCGCACGGACCCACCGTTAGCACTGAAGCTTTCTTT	CASSPHGPTVSTEAFF
NA	TRBJ1-1	NA	TRBV7-9	TGTGCCAGCAGCTTACCGGGAGGGGACACTGAAGCTTTCTTT	CASSLPGGDTEAFF
NA	TRBJ1-2	NA	TRBV7-2	TGTGCCAGCAGCTGGGGGAGTGGCTACACCTTC	CASSWGSGYTF
NA	TRBJ2-3	NA	TRBV6-1	TGTGCCAGCAGTCAAACAGGGAGCACAGATACGCAGTATTTT	CASSQTGSTDTQYF
NA	TRBJ2-5	NA	TRBV18	TGTGCCAGCTCACCACCTGGTGGGGAGACCCAGTACTTC	CASSPPGGETQYF
NA	TRBJ1-5	NA	TRBV25-1	TGTGCCAGCTCTTGGGGTAATCAGCCCCAGCATTTT	CASSWGNQPQHF
NA	TRBJ2-7	TRBD1	TRBV11-2	TGTGCCAGCAGCTCCTGGGACAGGGAATCCGAGCAGTACTTC	CASSSWDRESEQYF
NA	TRBJ2-5	TRBD1	TRBV6-1	TGTGCCAGCAGTGCGGGACAGGAGGAAGAGACCCAGTACTTC	CASSAGQEEETQYF
NA	TRBJ2-6	NA	TRBV29-1	TGCAGCGTTGGAGTAAGCTCTGGGGCCAACGTCCTGACTTTC	CSVGVSSGANVLTF
NA	TRBJ1-6	NA	TRBV28	TGTGCCAGCAGTTTTTCAGGGGAAAGTTCACCCCTCCACTTT	CASSFSGESSPLHF
NA	TRBJ2-1	TRBD1	TRBV18	TGTGCCAGCTCAGGCGACAGGGCTTATGAGCAGTTCTTC	CASSGDRAYEQFF
NA	TRBJ2-5	NA	TRBV28	TGTGCCAGCAGTTTATCCGGGCGGGAAGAGACCCAGTACTTC	CASSLSGREETQYF
NA	TRBJ2-7	TRBD2	TRBV11-2	TGTGCCAGCAGCCGACAGACTAGCGGGGGGCTGAACGAGCAGTACTTC	CASSRQTSGGLNEQYF
NA	TRBJ2-7	NA	TRBV28	TGTGCCAGCGGGCAGACCTACGAGCAGTACTTC	CASGQTYEQYF
NA	TRBJ2-5	NA	TRBV28	TGTGCCAGCAGTTTACCAGGAAGGGGGGAGACCCAGTACTTC	CASSLPGRGETQYF
NA	TRBJ1-6	TRBD1	TRBV5-1	TGCGCCAGCAGCTCAACAGGGGGTTCACCCCTCCACTTT	CASSSTGGSPLHF
NA	TRBJ1-4	NA	TRBV4-1	TGCGCCAGCAGCCAGAAGCGGTCGGGAGGTAATGAAAAACTGTTTTTT	CASSQKRSGGNEKLFF
NA	TRBJ2-3	NA	TRBV5-5	TGTGCCAGCAGCCCCACAGCTACAGATACGCAGTATTTT	CASSPTATDTQYF
NA	TRBJ2-3	NA	TRBV29-1	TGCAGCGTCGGACGCGAGTCAGATACGCAGTATTTT	CSVGRESDTQYF
NA	TRBJ2-3	NA	TRBV11-2	TGTGCCAGCAGCTTAGATCTGTGGGGGAGCACAGATACGCAGTATTTT	CASSLDLWGSTDTQYF
NA	TRBJ2-2	NA	TRBV9	TGTGCCAGCAGCGTAGCGGGGCAAGACGGGGAGCTGTTTTTT	CASSVAGQDGELFF
once	TRBJ2-1	TRBD2	TRBV27	TGTGCCAGCAGTTTAGCTAGCGGGGGCTACAATGAGCAGTTCTTC	CASSLASGGYNEQFF
NA	TRBJ1-2	NA	TRBV30	TGTGCCTGGAGGGTAGGGGGGCTCTCGGGCTACACCTTC	CAWRVGGLSGYTF
NA	TRBJ1-2	TRBD1	TRBV4-1	TGCGCCAGCAGCCGACAGGGGGAGGACTATGGCTACACCTTC	CASSRQGEDYGYTF
NA	TRBJ2-2	NA	TRBV27	TGTGCCAGCAGGAGACAGGTGAACACCGGGGAGCTGTTTTTT	CASRRQVNTGELFF